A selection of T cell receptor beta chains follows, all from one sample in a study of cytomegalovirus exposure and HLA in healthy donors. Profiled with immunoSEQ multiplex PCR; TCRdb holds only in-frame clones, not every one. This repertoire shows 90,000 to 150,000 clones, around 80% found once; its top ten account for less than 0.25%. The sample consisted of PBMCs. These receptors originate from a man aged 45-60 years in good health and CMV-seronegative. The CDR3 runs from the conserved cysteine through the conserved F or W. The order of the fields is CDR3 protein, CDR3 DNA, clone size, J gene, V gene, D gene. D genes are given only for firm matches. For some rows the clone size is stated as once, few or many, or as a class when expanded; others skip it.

CASSSSRGGDTEAFF | TGTGCCAGCAGCTCCTCGAGGGGGGGGGACACTGAAGCTTTCTTT | NA | TRBJ1-1 | TRBV11-2 | NA
CASSLGTSGSLTYEQYF | TGCGCCAGCAGCTTGGGTACTAGCGGGAGTCTTACCTACGAGCAGTACTTC | NA | TRBJ2-7 | TRBV5-1 | TRBD2
CASSPTRTEGTEAFF | TGTGCCAGCTCACCTACTCGGACAGAGGGCACTGAAGCTTTCTTT | NA | TRBJ1-1 | TRBV18 | NA
CASSITGSGGYTF | TGTGCCAGTAGTATTACAGGGTCGGGTGGCTACACCTTC | NA | TRBJ1-2 | TRBV19 | NA
CASSQETGTIYGYTF | TGCGCCAGCAGCCAAGAGACAGGGACAATCTATGGCTACACCTTC | NA | TRBJ1-2 | TRBV4-3 | TRBD1
CASSEFLPGTGGNTEAFF | TGTGCCAGCAGTGAATTTCTCCCAGGGACGGGAGGGAACACTGAAGCTTTCTTT | NA | TRBJ1-1 | TRBV25-1 | NA
CAWTVLFNTEAFF | TGTGCCTGGACGGTACTCTTTAACACTGAAGCTTTCTTT | once | TRBJ1-1 | TRBV30 | NA
CASSTLSNEKLFF | TGTGCCAGCTCTACCCTTTCTAATGAAAAACTGTTTTTT | NA | TRBJ1-4 | TRBV27 | NA
CASSIRGGTYNEQFF | TGTGCCAGTAGTATAAGGGGGGGCACCTACAATGAGCAGTTCTTC | NA | TRBJ2-1 | TRBV19 | NA
CAWSGQGYIQETQYF | TGTGCCTGGAGTGGGCAGGGATACATCCAAGAGACCCAGTACTTC | NA | TRBJ2-5 | TRBV30 | NA
CASTETGIGTGELFF | TGTGCCAGTACCGAGACAGGGATCGGCACCGGGGAGCTGTTTTTT | NA | TRBJ2-2 | TRBV19 | TRBD1
CASSPWAGMWYRGDSPLHF | TGTGCCAGCAGCCCCTGGGCGGGCATGTGGTACAGGGGCGATTCACCCCTCCACTTT | NA | TRBJ1-6 | TRBV7-8 | TRBD1
CASPGGSRMNTEAFF | TGTGCCAGCCCCGGGGGGTCGAGGATGAACACTGAAGCTTTCTTT | NA | TRBJ1-1 | TRBV7-9 | NA
CASSRSLARGENIQYF | TGTGCCAGCAGCCGATCACTAGCGAGGGGGGAAAACATTCAGTACTTC | NA | TRBJ2-4 | TRBV28 | NA
CASSALPGHITEAFF | TGTGCCAGTAGTGCCCTTCCGGGACACATTACGGAAGCTTTCTTT | NA | TRBJ1-1 | TRBV19 | NA
CASGRDRDNEQFF | TGTGCCAGCGGCCGGGACAGAGACAATGAGCAGTTCTTC | NA | TRBJ2-1 | TRBV27 | TRBD1
CASSMTGQGTEAFF | TGTGCCAGTAGTATGACGGGACAGGGGACTGAAGCTTTCTTT | NA | TRBJ1-1 | TRBV19 | TRBD1
CASSEGTSGGYEQYF | TGTGCCAGCAGCGAGGGGACTAGCGGAGGCTACGAGCAGTACTTC | NA | TRBJ2-7 | TRBV11-3 | TRBD2
CASSQDPSGSNDEQYF | TGCGCCAGCAGCCAAGATCCTAGCGGGAGCAACGACGAGCAGTACTTC | NA | TRBJ2-7 | TRBV4-3 | TRBD2
CASSFPDRNTSHEQYF | TGTGCCAGCAGCTTTCCGGACAGAAATACTTCCCACGAGCAGTACTTC | NA | TRBJ2-7 | TRBV5-6 | NA
CASSPSERAPDGYTF | TGCGCCAGCAGTCCTTCCGAGAGGGCCCCTGACGGCTACACCTTC | NA | TRBJ1-2 | TRBV4-1 | NA
CASLGDNEQFF | TGTGCCAGCCTCGGTGACAATGAGCAGTTCTTC | NA | TRBJ2-1 | TRBV19 | NA
CASSATGHGQPQHF | TGTGCCAGCAGCGCGACAGGTCACGGTCAGCCCCAGCATTTT | NA | TRBJ1-5 | TRBV7-3 | NA
CASRPGGETQHF | TGTGCCAGCAGACCCGGCGGAGAGACCCAGCATTTT | NA | TRBJ1-5 | TRBV28 | NA
CASKQGALGYTF | TGTGCCAGCAAACAGGGGGCGCTTGGCTACACCTTC | NA | TRBJ1-2 | TRBV6-5 | TRBD1
CASSWRTSGGVETQYF | TGTGCCAGCAGCTGGAGGACTAGCGGGGGGGTAGAGACCCAGTACTTC | NA | TRBJ2-5 | TRBV5-6 | TRBD2
CASSLGTGDGNTIYF | TGCGCCAGCAGCCTCGGCACAGGGGACGGAAACACCATATATTTT | NA | TRBJ1-3 | TRBV5-1 | TRBD1
CASSFGAGDYNEQFF | TGTGCCAGCAGCTTTGGGGCAGGGGATTACAATGAGCAGTTCTTC | NA | TRBJ2-1 | TRBV11-3 | NA
CASTGTGKETQYF | TGCGCCAGTACCGGGACAGGGAAAGAGACCCAGTACTTC | NA | TRBJ2-5 | TRBV10-1 | TRBD1
CASSLGTGEHQPQHF | TGTGCCAGCAGCTTAGGGACAGGGGAACATCAGCCCCAGCATTTT | NA | TRBJ1-5 | TRBV7-8 | TRBD1
CASSESLLRSNQPQHF | TGTGCCAGCAGCGAATCCCTCCTGCGAAGCAATCAGCCCCAGCATTTT | NA | TRBJ1-5 | TRBV7-6 | NA
CASSDSAGPHTEAFF | TGTGCCAGCAGTGACTCGGCAGGCCCCCACACTGAAGCTTTCTTT | NA | TRBJ1-1 | TRBV25-1 | NA
CAWSFLGADIQYF | TGTGCCTGGTCGTTTTTGGGGGCTGACATTCAGTACTTC | NA | TRBJ2-4 | TRBV30 | NA
CSSSPIGTGVKNTEAFF | TGTTCCAGCAGTCCCATCGGGACAGGGGTAAAGAACACTGAAGCTTTCTTT | NA | TRBJ1-1 | TRBV7-9 | TRBD1
CAWSSTGGGQPQHF | TGTGCCTGGAGTTCTACAGGGGGCGGTCAGCCCCAGCATTTT | NA | TRBJ1-5 | TRBV30 | TRBD1
CASSVADSSYEQYF | TGTGCCAGCAGCGTAGCTGACAGCTCCTACGAGCAGTACTTC | NA | TRBJ2-7 | TRBV9 | NA
CAISESGSRNQPQHF | TGTGCCATCAGTGAATCTGGGAGTCGCAATCAGCCCCAGCATTTT | NA | TRBJ1-5 | TRBV10-3 | NA
CASSLAHISYEQYF | TGTGCCAGCAGCTTAGCCCACATCTCCTACGAGCAGTACTTC | NA | TRBJ2-7 | TRBV7-2 | NA
CASSLARLREGTQYF | TGTGCCAGCAGCTTAGCCCGGCTCAGAGAGGGGACCCAGTACTTC | NA | TRBJ2-5 | TRBV7-8 | NA
CASSQGGVTEAFF | TGCGCCAGCAGCCAAGGTGGAGTTACTGAAGCTTTCTTT | NA | TRBJ1-1 | TRBV4-3 | NA
CASSSDYIAFF | TGTGCCAGCAGCTCTGATTACATCGCTTTCTTT | NA | TRBJ1-1 | TRBV7-9 | NA
CASKDRFGDSTGELFF | TGTGCCAGCAAGGACCGCTTCGGGGACAGCACCGGGGAGCTGTTTTTT | NA | TRBJ2-2 | TRBV7-9 | TRBD1
CASSLALERDTQYF | TGTGCCAGCAGCTTAGCACTAGAGAGGGATACGCAGTATTTT | NA | TRBJ2-3 | TRBV7-9 | NA
CASSPRQGNTEAFF | TGTGCCAGCAGCCCCCGACAGGGTAACACTGAAGCTTTCTTT | NA | TRBJ1-1 | TRBV7-9 | TRBD1
CASSFTRGYNEQFF | TGTGCCAGCAGCTTCACCCGGGGCTACAATGAGCAGTTCTTC | NA | TRBJ2-1 | TRBV7-3 | NA
CASEGQETQYF | TGTGCTAGTGAGGGGCAAGAGACCCAGTACTTC | NA | TRBJ2-5 | TRBV12-5 | NA
CASWDPGTGRHEQYF | TGTGCCAGCTGGGATCCCGGGACAGGGAGGCACGAGCAGTACTTC | NA | TRBJ2-7 | TRBV27 | TRBD1
CASSVRGGDWADTQYF | TGTGCCAGCAGCGTCCGGGGGGGCGACTGGGCAGATACGCAGTATTTT | NA | TRBJ2-3 | TRBV7-9 | TRBD2
CASSNDSPGPLHF | TGTGCCAGCAGTAACGACAGCCCAGGACCCCTCCACTTT | few | TRBJ1-6 | TRBV6-5 | NA
CASSPEGSEAFF | TGTGCCAGCTCACCGGAGGGAAGTGAAGCTTTCTTT | NA | TRBJ1-1 | TRBV18 | NA
CASSFRGSSYEQYF | TGTGCCAGCAGCTTCCGGGGTAGTTCCTACGAGCAGTACTTC | NA | TRBJ2-7 | TRBV7-6 | NA
CASRKAPGQGDNQPQHF | TGTGCCAGCAGAAAGGCCCCGGGACAGGGCGACAATCAGCCCCAGCATTTT | NA | TRBJ1-5 | TRBV7-8 | TRBD1
CASSPGGAGTDTQYF | TGTGCCAGCAGTCCGGGGGGGGCGGGAACAGATACGCAGTATTTT | NA | TRBJ2-3 | TRBV6-5 | TRBD2
CASSPTGIAYGYTF | TGTGCCAGCAGCCCGACAGGGATCGCCTATGGCTACACCTTC | NA | TRBJ1-2 | TRBV6-5 | TRBD1
CASSLGWTGDTGELFF | TGTGCCAGCAGCTTAGGGTGGACAGGGGACACCGGGGAGCTGTTTTTT | NA | TRBJ2-2 | TRBV11-2 | TRBD1
CSGGVQGYGYTF | TGCAGCGGCGGAGTCCAGGGCTATGGCTACACCTTC | NA | TRBJ1-2 | TRBV29-1 | NA
CASSLGTGSYEQYF | TGTGCCAGCAGCTTAGGTACAGGGTCCTACGAGCAGTACTTC | NA | TRBJ2-7 | TRBV7-2 | NA
CASSLAAAATEAFF | TGCGCCAGCAGCTTGGCCGCGGCAGCCACTGAAGCTTTCTTT | NA | TRBJ1-1 | TRBV5-1 | NA